These 28 T cell receptor beta chains were sequenced from one sample in a study of read filtering for tumor transcriptome and immune sequencing. From roughly 390 ng of RNA, a library with molecular barcoded alpha/delta and beta/gamma adaptors was made. TCRdb itself ran the reads through MiXCR, one entry per CDR3 protein. This sample carries 50,000 to 65,000 distinct CDR3 sequences, approximately 18% of them seen once, and the ten largest clones take about a tenth. Input material: a population of CD138-negative cells sorted from bone marrow. All receptors come from a donor aged 40 or over with multiple myeloma.

The CDR3 DNA reads TGTGCCAGTAGTATAGTCGGCGGCCCGGCCTTCCCGCAGCCCCAGCATTTT. Translation: CASSIVGGPAFPQPQHF. This sequence joins TRBV19 and TRBJ1-5; no clear D. The CDR3 sequence is 17 residues long. Germline V lookup: CDR1 LNHDA, CDR2 SQIVND (reference sequence). Trimming removed 1 base from V and 7 bases from J, with 20 bases in between.

In this sample, this clonotype turned up many times. This chain uses TRBV4-2 with TRBJ2-7; no firm D call. The germline V and J ends were trimmed by 0 bases and 0 bases, with 3 bases remaining between them. This CDR3 has 13 residues. The germline V gene encodes CDR1 LGHNA and CDR2 YNFKEQ. CDR3 in DNA: TGTGCCAGCAGCCAAGACGACTCCTACGAGCAGTACTTC. Encoded protein: CASSQDDSYEQYF.

The sample holds many counts of this clonotype. The J gene is TRBJ2-7, the V gene TRBV20-1; 9 bases agree with TRBD2. The CDR3 length is 15 residues. Germline assignment: CDR1 DFQATT and CDR2 SNEGSKA (reference sequence). After removal of 0 bases from V and 1 base from J, the junction contained 4 bases not matched to a gene. CDR3 coding DNA: TGCAGTGCTAGAGATAAGCGGGAGGTATCCTACGAGCAGTACTTC. Amino acid sequence: CSARDKREVSYEQYF.

Here the CDR3 DNA reads TGTGCCAGTAGTCCCGGGCTAGTACCCTACAATGAGCAGTTCTTC. This translates into CASSPGLVPYNEQFF. The rearrangement uses TRBV19 and TRBJ2-1, with no clear D. From germline, CDR1 is LNHDA and CDR2 SQIVND (reference sequence). The V end lost 5 bases, the J end lost 2 bases, and 13 bases lay between the germline ends. The CDR3 runs 15 residues.

This clonotype was counted many times. This chain joins TRBV27 and TRBJ2-1; 12 bases line up with TRBD2. The CDR3 loop spans 16 amino acids. Germline CDR1 reads MNHEY; CDR2 reads SMNVEV (reference sequence). The J segment lost 10 bases and the V segment lost 5 bases, leaving 12 bases of the junction unmatched. The CDR3 reads CASSQSSGRAVGEQFF. In DNA, the CDR3 is TGTGCCAGCAGTCAATCTAGCGGGAGGGCCGTTGGCGAGCAGTTCTTC.

The table lists this clonotype with many counts. The rearrangement links TRBV29-1 to TRBJ2-7; D may be TRBD2 (5 bases). The CDR3 contains 14 residues. V dropped 5 bases and J dropped 2 bases, with 16 bases sitting between them. Germline V CDR1 and CDR2: SQVTM, ANQGSEA. CDR3 loop: CSVRTTSGAYEQYF. The DNA for the CDR3 is TGCAGCGTTAGGACCACTAGTGGGGCCTACGAGCAGTACTTC.

This clonotype was observed many times. J is TRBJ1-5 and V is TRBV6-6; D perhaps matches TRBD1 (5 bases). Between the trimmed V and J ends, which lost 4 bases and 3 bases, there was a span of 10 bases. The CDR3 is made up of 14 amino acids. Germline loops: CDR1 MNHNY, CDR2 SVGAGI (reference sequence). The CDR3 DNA reads as TGTGCCAGCAGTTTGGGACGGCTCAATCAGCCCCAGCATTTT. Amino acids: CASSLGRLNQPQHF.

This clonotype came up many times. The chain combines TRBV5-1 with TRBJ1-6, with a possible D match to TRBD1 (5 bases). The CDR3 has 16 residues. The V and J ends lost 0 bases and 5 bases respectively, with 12 bases between them. The germline gives CDR1 SGHRS, CDR2 YFSETQ. CDR3 DNA: TGCGCCAGCAGCTTGGTTGCCAGGGTGGATAATTCACCCCTCCACTTT. As protein: CASSLVARVDNSPLHF.

This clonotype showed up many times. The V and J genes are TRBV12-3 or TRBV12-4 and TRBJ1-5, with a tentative D call TRBD1 (6 bases). Trimming pared 3 bases from V and 7 bases from J, leaving 13 bases between. The CDR3 is made up of 14 amino acids. The CDR3 loop reads CASSFNSGDQPQHF. DNA of the CDR3: TGTGCCAGCAGTTTTAATTCAGGGGACCAGCCCCAGCATTTT.

This clonotype was seen repeatedly, ten times or more. The chain carries TRBV4-1 and TRBJ2-5, with a weak D call TRBD2 (6 bases). In germline, CDR1 is MGHRA, CDR2 YSYEKL. The V and J ends lost 1 base and 4 bases respectively, with 10 bases between them. The CDR3 loop spans 14 amino acids. Here the CDR3 DNA reads TGCGCCAGCAGCCAAGGGTTCGGGAGAGAGACCCAGTACTTC. As protein: CASSQGFGRETQYF.

This clonotype came up many times. This chain joins TRBV5-6 and TRBJ2-7; a possible D gene is TRBD2 (6 bases). The germline V gene has CDR1 SGHDT and CDR2 YYEEEE. The CDR3 consists of 14 residues. The germline V and J ends were trimmed by 8 bases and 1 base, with 16 bases remaining between them. The CDR3 here is CARGLPTPSYEQYF. Here the CDR3 DNA reads TGTGCCAGGGGACTTCCGACACCATCCTACGAGCAGTACTTC. Full variable domain (rest looked up from reference TRBV5-6 and TRBJ2-7): DAGVTQSPTHLIKTRGQQVTLRCSPKSGHDTVSWYQQALGQGPQFIFQYYEEEERQRGNFPDRFSGHQFPNYSSELNVNALLLGDSALYLCARGLPTPSYEQYFGPGTRLTVT.

At least ten counts were recorded for this clonotype. V gene TRBV10-3 combines with J gene TRBJ2-1, with 11 bases that match TRBD2. V trimming: 5 bases; J trimming: 2 bases; junction bases outside the gene matches: 2. The CDR3 is 15 amino acids. The germline V gene has CDR1 ENHRY and CDR2 SYGVKD. The DNA for the CDR3 is TGTGCCATCAGTCCGACTAGCGGGGCCTACAATGAGCAGTTCTTC. It codes for CAISPTSGAYNEQFF.

This clonotype has at least ten counts. CDR3 residues: CASSLVGSEQYF. CDR3 coding DNA: TGTGCCAGCAGCTTAGTGGGTAGTGAGCAGTACTTC. The chain links TRBV7-6 to TRBJ2-7; D remains ambiguous. This CDR3 is 12 amino acids long. V lost 1 base and J 7 bases, leaving 8 bases between the germline ends. The germline V gene has CDR1 SGHVS and CDR2 FNYEAQ. Supplemented by reference TRBV7-6 and TRBJ2-7, the full variable domain reads GAGVSQSPRYKVTKRGQDVALRCDPISGHVSLYWYRQALGQGPEFLTYFNYEAQQDKSGLPNDRFSAERPEGSISTLTIQRTEQRDSAMYRCASSLVGSEQYFGPGTRLTVT.

The rearrangement joins TRBV20-1 to TRBJ1-2, with a possible D match to TRBD1 (6 bases). Trimming took 6 bases from V and 13 from J, leaving 21 bases between them. The CDR3 runs to 12 residues. Germline assignment: CDR1 DFQATT and CDR2 SNEGSKA (reference sequence). The CDR3 protein is CSAKDPDRSVTF. As DNA, the CDR3 is TGCAGTGCCAAGGACCCAGACAGGTCCGTCACCTTC.

There are many counts of this clonotype. This clone may be a read error of a much larger clone one base away. This chain links TRBV10-3 with TRBJ2-1; 13 bases line up with TRBD2. The CDR3 sequence is 16 residues long. Germline V lookup: CDR1 ENHRY, CDR2 SYGVKD. CDR3 in DNA: TGTGCCATCAGTTCCTCCAGGACTAGCGGGGGTAATGAGCAGTCCTTC. Its protein is CAISSSRTSGGNEQSF.

This clonotype was counted ten times or more. The chain uses TRBV19 and TRBJ2-7, with 9 nucleotides matching TRBD1. The CDR3 runs 15 residues. The ends lost 1 base at V and 5 bases at J; junction bases unmatched: 6. Per germline, CDR1 LNHDA and CDR2 SQIVND (reference sequence). CDR3 nucleotide sequence: TGTGCCAGTAGTATAGGCACGGACAGGGGAAACGAGCAGTACTTC. Translating gives CASSIGTDRGNEQYF.

In its sample, this clonotype was seen many times. This chain uses TRBV15 with TRBJ1-2; D remains unclear. CDR3 length: 14 residues. V gave up 1 base and J gave up 4 bases, with 10 bases separating them. The V gene's germline CDR1 is LNHNV and CDR2 YYDKDF (reference sequence). DNA of the CDR3: TGTGCCACCAGCAGAGGGGAGCAGCTCTATGGCTACACCTTC. Protein product: CATSRGEQLYGYTF.

This clonotype was detected many times. This rearrangement joins TRBV2 to TRBJ1-2; D possibly corresponds to TRBD1 (6 bases). This CDR3 comprises 13 residues. V shed 1 base and J shed 6 bases, with 9 bases lying between them. Germline loops: CDR1 SNHLY, CDR2 FYNNEI. In nucleotides, the CDR3 is TGTGCCAGCAGTGAAGAGAGGACAGATGGCTACACCTTC. Protein: CASSEERTDGYTF.

At least ten counts were recorded for this clonotype. The chain recombines TRBV6-2 or TRBV6-3 with TRBJ1-5, with D tentatively TRBD1 (5 bases). This CDR3 region has 17 residues. CDR1 is MNHEY, CDR2 SVGEGT, per germline. Trimming removed 0 bases at V and 2 bases at J, with 14 bases between. CDR3: CASSYSLGRAGNQPQHF. In DNA form, the CDR3 reads TGTGCCAGCAGTTACTCGCTAGGCAGGGCGGGCAATCAGCCCCAGCATTTT.

This clonotype was seen at least ten times. V usage is TRBV20-1 and J usage is TRBJ1-2, with D unclear. The V end lost 3 bases, the J end lost 0 bases, and 11 bases lay between the germline ends. The germline CDR1 and CDR2 sequences are DFQATT and SNEGSKA (reference sequence). The CDR3 is made up of 14 amino acids. CDR3 in DNA: TGCAGTGCTAGTCTTACGGTCTCTAACTATGGCTACACCTTC. Translating it yields CSASLTVSNYGYTF.

The sample holds a few counts of this clonotype. The V gene is TRBV3-1, the J gene TRBJ1-1, with a weak D call TRBD1 (5 bases). Germline CDR1 is LGHDT and CDR2 is YNNKEL (reference sequence). Trimming took off 4 bases at V and 0 bases at J, with 9 bases between the two ends. The CDR3 consists of 14 residues. The chain's CDR3 is CASSRGGVNTEAFF. DNA for the CDR3: TGTGCCAGCAGCCGGGGGGGGGTGAACACTGAAGCTTTCTTT.

A note on this clonotype: Its ends do not fully match the called genes, so a read error is possible. The chain joins TRBV6-5 to TRBJ1-2; perhaps TRBD1 as D (6 bases). Per the germline V gene, CDR1 is MNHEY and CDR2 is SVGAGI. CDR3 length equals 14 residues. The CDR3 nucleotides are TGTGCCAGCAGTTACTCACCACAGGGCTATGGCCACACCTTC. Translating gives CASSYSPQGYGHTF.

J is TRBJ2-1 and V is TRBV4-1; D gene unclear. The CDR3 is 17 amino acids. From germline, CDR1 is MGHRA and CDR2 YSYEKL. Trimming removed 4 bases at V and 0 bases at J, with 16 bases between. The CDR3 DNA sequence: TGCGCCAGCAGCCGAAGTGGGTGGACCGGCTCCTACAATGAGCAGTTCTTC. It is translated as CASSRSGWTGSYNEQFF.

Within the sample, this clonotype is medium-sized. V gene TRBV29-1 combines with J gene TRBJ2-3; D ambiguous. The CDR3 length is 13 residues. Deletions cut 1 base from V and 5 bases from J, with 10 bases between. Germline V CDR1 and CDR2: SQVTM, ANQGSEA. This CDR3 is CSVEAARLDTQYF. In DNA form, the CDR3 reads TGCAGCGTTGAAGCCGCACGGTTAGATACGCAGTATTTT.

This clonotype was observed at least ten times. The chain couples TRBV14 to TRBJ2-7; possibly TRBD2 for D (6 bases). The CDR3 contains 14 residues. V lost 5 bases, J lost 0 bases, and 11 bases lay in between. Looked up from germline, CDR1 is SGHDN and CDR2 is FVKESK. The chain's CDR3 is CASSERASSYEQYF. CDR3 DNA: TGTGCCAGCAGCGAGCGGGCGAGCTCCTACGAGCAGTACTTC.

This clonotype was detected ten times or more. CDR3: CASREGVFYNEQFF. The CDR3 bases are TGCGCCAGCAGGGAGGGCGTGTTCTACAATGAGCAGTTCTTC. The chain employs TRBV5-1 and TRBJ2-1; TRBD2 might be the D (6 bases). V lost 5 bases and J lost 3, with 12 bases in between. CDR1 and CDR2 from the germline V gene are SGHRS and YFSETQ. The CDR3 loop spans 14 amino acids.

This clonotype was found many times. The chain has TRBV4-1 and TRBJ2-1; 8 bases fit TRBD2. The CDR3 is 17 amino acids. Looked up from germline, CDR1 is MGHRA and CDR2 is YSYEKL. The J segment lost 6 bases and the V segment lost 4 bases, leaving 14 bases of the junction unmatched. In DNA, the CDR3 is TGCGCCAGCAGCCTAGAACCGCTAGCGGGCCTTTTCAATGAGCAGTTCTTC. This codes for CASSLEPLAGLFNEQFF.

On this clonotype: This may arise from a read error, as a much more abundant clone is one base away. The chain has TRBV7-6 and TRBJ2-1; 9 positions agree with TRBD1. Germline V gene sequence: CDR1 SGHVS, CDR2 FNYEAQ. There are 15 residues in the CDR3. CDR3 nucleotides: TGTGCCAGCAGCTCAGACAGGGGGTTGGGCAATGAGCAGTCCTTC. Protein product: CASSSDRGLGNEQSF.